The 17 T cell receptor beta chains given below trace back to one sample, sequenced in a study of T-cell memory formation after mild COVID-19. One entry per CDR3 protein results from TCRdb running MiXCR on the 5' RACE reads. Of 350,000 to 500,000 distinct CDR3 sequences detected, under 25% appear once; the ten largest clones hold roughly 13%. The sequenced material came from PBMCs or a T cell subset sorted from them (not recorded which). These TCRs come from an adult woman who had mild COVID-19 (a few samples of this study predate the infection). Cell type and time point are not known.

In this sample, this clonotype turned up a few times. DNA for the CDR3: TGTGCCAGCAGCGATTTAGGACAGGGTGAAAGGACCATATATTTT. It specifies CASSDLGQGERTIYF. The chain employs TRBV9 and TRBJ1-3; 8 nucleotides match TRBD1. Germline assignment: CDR1 SGDLS and CDR2 YYNGEE. Unmatched junction bases numbered 12, after V lost 3 bases and J lost 10 bases. CDR3 length equals 15 residues.

The chain employs TRBV20-1 and TRBJ1-6, with D unresolved. The CDR3 is 15 residues long. Trimming shortened V by 0 bases and J by 7 bases, and 13 bases separated the two germline ends. Germline lookup yields CDR1 DFQATT and CDR2 SNEGSKA (reference sequence). The CDR3 DNA is TGCAGTGCTAGAGAGAGGCCAGGAGCCAATTCACCCCTCCACTTT. This sequence encodes CSARERPGANSPLHF.

This clonotype was found many times. The chain combines TRBV6-4 with TRBJ1-2; 9 nucleotides align to TRBD1. V dropped 2 bases and J dropped 6; count of bases not matched to a gene: 10. CDR1 and CDR2 (germline): MRHNA, SNTAGT. CDR3 length: 16 residues. The CDR3 region has the DNA TGTGCCAGCAGTGACGGTTCCGACAGGGGGTTGAATGGCTACACCTTC. This translates into CASSDGSDRGLNGYTF.

CDR3 nucleotide sequence: TGTGCCAGCAGCCAAGATCGACAGGGGGCCAATGAGCAGTTCTTC. As protein: CASSQDRQGANEQFF. V and J are TRBV4-2 and TRBJ2-1; 10 bases line up with TRBD1. The V gene's germline CDR1 is LGHNA and CDR2 YNFKEQ. The CDR3 sequence is 15 residues long. The V and J ends lost 0 bases and 6 bases, in that order; junction bases with no gene match: 2.

The rearrangement links TRBV19 to TRBJ2-7, with D perhaps matching TRBD2 (6 bases). Germline V lookup: CDR1 LNHDA, CDR2 SQIVND (reference sequence). With 5 bases removed from V and 0 bases from J, the gap between germline ends came to 14 bases. The CDR3 is made up of 15 amino acids. The CDR3 sequence is CASSGGSDLSYEQYF. The CDR3 nucleotides read TGTGCCAGTAGTGGGGGGTCTGACCTCTCCTACGAGCAGTACTTC.

V is TRBV7-9 and J is TRBJ2-4; D uncertain. This CDR3 contains 17 residues. The V end lost 6 bases, the J end lost 0 bases, and 18 bases lay between the germline ends. In germline, CDR1 is SEHNR, CDR2 FQNEAQ (reference sequence). The CDR3 here is CASSPPAALIAKNIQYF. The CDR3 region has the DNA TGTGCCAGCAGTCCACCTGCGGCCTTAATAGCCAAAAACATTCAGTACTTC.

V usage is TRBV13 and J usage is TRBJ2-1; 15 nucleotides agree with TRBD2. V lost 5 bases to trimming and J lost 10 bases; unmatched junction nucleotides: 12. The CDR3 contains 17 residues. Germline CDR1 and CDR2: PRHDT and FYEKMQ (reference sequence). The CDR3 nucleotides read TGTGCCAGCAGCCCCCCTTGGACTAGCGGGAGGGCCAGGGAGCAGTTCTTC. Translated, it gives CASSPPWTSGRAREQFF.

The rearrangement joins TRBV5-6 to TRBJ2-1; D possibly corresponds to TRBD1 (7 bases). Germline CDR1 is SGHDT and CDR2 is YYEEEE. CDR3 size: 14 residues. V was shortened by 3 bases and J by 4 bases, with 11 bases between the two germline ends. CDR3 DNA: TGTGCCAGCAGCTCCCAGGGGGGATACAATGAGCAGTTCTTC. This sequence encodes CASSSQGGYNEQFF.

The chain links TRBV12-3 or TRBV12-4 to TRBJ2-6, with a tentative D call TRBD1 (6 bases). Trimming pared 5 bases from V and 0 bases from J, leaving 14 bases between. The CDR3 runs 17 residues. CDR3 sequence reads: CASSPNTGNSGANVLTF. CDR3 DNA sequence: TGTGCCAGCAGTCCGAATACAGGGAACTCTGGGGCCAACGTCCTGACTTTC.

V and J are TRBV5-1 and TRBJ1-1; possible D gene TRBD1, 6 bases. This CDR3 region has 14 residues. V was shortened by 5 bases and J by 5 bases, with 16 bases between the two germline ends. Germline V gene data show CDR1 as SGHRS and CDR2 as YFSETQ. The CDR3 sequence is CASRTWGGETEAFF. Written as DNA, the CDR3 is TGCGCCAGCAGGACCTGGGGGGGCGAAACTGAAGCTTTCTTT.

This clonotype was detected only a few times. The chain links TRBV9 to TRBJ2-3; D gene ambiguous. V gave up 0 bases and J gave up 3 bases, with 14 bases separating them. Germline lookup yields CDR1 SGDLS and CDR2 YYNGEE. This CDR3 is built from 16 residues. The CDR3 DNA reads as TGTGCCAGCAGCGTAGCTGTAGGCAGGCCGACAGATACGCAGTATTTT. Its protein is CASSVAVGRPTDTQYF.

The rearrangement links TRBV15 to TRBJ2-3, with D perhaps matching TRBD2 (6 bases). The CDR3 runs to 18 residues. Germline V gene data show CDR1 as LNHNV and CDR2 as YYDKDF (reference sequence). The ends were cut back, 0 bases at V and 1 base at J, with 17 bases in the middle. The CDR3 region is CATSRDRGWRGRTDTQYF. CDR3 coding DNA: TGTGCCACCAGCAGAGATCGGGGATGGCGGGGCCGCACAGATACGCAGTATTTT.

This clonotype was counted only a few times. The V gene is TRBV12-3 or TRBV12-4, the J gene TRBJ2-7, with 8 nucleotides matching TRBD1. The length of the CDR3 is 15 residues. V was clipped by 1 base and J by 7 bases; unmatched bases: 9. The CDR3 DNA is TGTGCCAGCAGTTTAGTGGGGACAGGTGCCCGGGAGCAGTACTTC. This sequence encodes CASSLVGTGAREQYF.

This rearrangement joins TRBV25-1 to TRBJ1-2; D gene uncertain. Germline CDR1 MGHDK, CDR2 SYGVNS. The CDR3 runs to 14 residues. Trimming took off 5 bases at V and 4 bases at J, with 14 bases between the two ends. CDR3 amino acids: CASSSSRGRYGYTF. CDR3 coding DNA: TGTGCCAGCAGTTCGAGCCGAGGACGCTATGGCTACACCTTC.

This clonotype was found a few times. The V and J genes are TRBV25-1 and TRBJ1-1, with D possibly matching TRBD1 (5 bases). V dropped 2 bases and J dropped 6 bases, with 16 bases sitting between them. The germline CDR1 and CDR2 sequences are MGHDK and SYGVNS. This CDR3 is built from 15 residues. The CDR3: CASSEHAGRGAEAFF. The CDR3 region has the DNA TGTGCCAGCAGTGAACATGCAGGCCGGGGCGCTGAAGCTTTCTTT.

Only one count was recorded for this clonotype. The J gene is TRBJ1-1, the V gene TRBV5-6; D gene unclear. The V gene lost 2 bases and the J gene lost 11 bases, with 16 bases spanning the gap. Germline CDR1 SGHDT, CDR2 YYEEEE. The CDR3 covers 13 residues. Here the CDR3 reads CASSFFERNRAFF. The CDR3 DNA reads as TGTGCCAGCAGCTTCTTCGAACGCAATAGGGCTTTCTTT.

This clonotype has just a few counts. The rearrangement uses TRBV7-2 and TRBJ2-5, with D tentatively TRBD2 (6 bases). Deletions cut 5 bases from V and 5 bases from J, with 18 bases between. This CDR3 comprises 15 residues. Germline values: CDR1 SGHTA, CDR2 FQGNSA. Written as DNA, the CDR3 is TGTGCCAGCAGCCCGGAAGTGGGGAGGCCGGAGACCCAGTACTTC. Its translation: CASSPEVGRPETQYF.